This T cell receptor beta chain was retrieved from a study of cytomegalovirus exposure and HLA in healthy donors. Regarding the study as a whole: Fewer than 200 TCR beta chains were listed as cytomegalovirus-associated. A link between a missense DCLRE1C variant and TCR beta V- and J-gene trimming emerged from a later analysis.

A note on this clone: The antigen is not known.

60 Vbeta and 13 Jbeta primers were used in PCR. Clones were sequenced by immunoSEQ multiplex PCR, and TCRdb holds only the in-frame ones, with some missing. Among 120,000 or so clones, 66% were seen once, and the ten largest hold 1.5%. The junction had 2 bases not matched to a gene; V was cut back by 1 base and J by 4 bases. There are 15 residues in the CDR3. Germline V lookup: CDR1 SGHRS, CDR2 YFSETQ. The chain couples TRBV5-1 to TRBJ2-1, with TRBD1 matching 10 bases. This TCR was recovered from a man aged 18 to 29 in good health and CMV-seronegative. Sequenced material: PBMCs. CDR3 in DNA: TGCGCCAGCAGCTTGAGGACAGGGGGATACAATGAGCAGTTCTTC. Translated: CASSLRTGGYNEQFF.